The rows below give T cell receptor beta chains drawn from one sample of a study of cytomegalovirus exposure and HLA in healthy donors. Generated by immunoSEQ multiplex PCR, the TCRdb table keeps only in-frame clones and is missing some. The sample spans about 160,000 clones; the ten largest clones claim over 1%. The sequenced material came from PBMCs. These receptor sequences come from a woman aged 55-70 years in good health and CMV-seronegative. Both conserved end residues are part of each CDR3. A D gene is named only where the DNA matches it firmly.

TRBV7-9	TRBD2	TRBJ2-3	CASSLTASGRGTDTQYF	TGTGCCAGCAGCTTAACGGCAAGCGGGAGAGGCACAGATACGCAGTATTTT
TRBV9	-	TRBJ2-2	CASRSGTGELFF	TGTGCCTCTCGAAGCGGCACCGGGGAGCTGTTTTTT
TRBV5-6	-	TRBJ1-1	CASSPTGNTEAFF	TGTGCCAGCAGCCCGACGGGGAACACTGAAGCTTTCTTT
TRBV2	TRBD1	TRBJ2-1	CASSEGQQQFF	TGTGCCAGCAGTGAGGGACAGCAGCAGTTCTTC
TRBV7-9	TRBD1	TRBJ2-1	CASSLMTGGNEQFF	TGTGCCAGCAGCTTAATGACAGGGGGCAATGAGCAGTTCTTC
TRBV7-3	-	TRBJ1-6	CASSPSGGNSYNSPLHF	TGTGCCAGCAGCCCCAGCGGTGGGAACTCCTATAATTCACCCCTCCACTTT
TRBV18	-	TRBJ1-1	CASSPDRQAWNTEAFF	TGTGCCAGCTCACCCGACCGACAGGCCTGGAACACTGAAGCTTTCTTT
TRBV7-2	TRBD1	TRBJ1-3	CASSVGQGVLYTIYF	TGTGCCAGCAGCGTGGGACAGGGGGTCTTGTACACCATATATTTT
TRBV2	-	TRBJ2-2	CASSDSRLIGELFF	TGTGCCAGCAGTGATTCCAGATTAATCGGGGAGCTGTTTTTT
TRBV7-2	-	TRBJ1-1	CASSNHWGLEAFF	TGTGCCAGCAGCAACCATTGGGGGCTAGAAGCTTTCTTT
TRBV18	-	TRBJ2-2	CASSPMVVANGELFF	TGTGCCAGCTCACCAATGGTGGTAGCTAACGGGGAGCTGTTTTTT
TRBV11-3	TRBD1	TRBJ1-5	CASNACWDRADLHKAQPQHF	TGTGCCAGCAACGCTTGTTGGGACAGGGCCGACTTACACAAGGCGCAGCCCCAGCATTTT
TRBV4-3	-	TRBJ1-6	CASSRAGHSFSPLHF	TGCGCCAGCAGCCGAGCGGGGCACAGTTTTTCACCCCTCCACTTT
TRBV5-4	TRBD2	TRBJ2-3	CASSPGLATDTQYF	TGTGCCAGCAGCCCTGGACTAGCGACAGATACGCAGTATTTT
TRBV19	TRBD1	TRBJ1-5	CASRGQGARGSNQPQHF	TGTGCCAGTCGGGGACAGGGGGCGCGAGGAAGCAATCAGCCCCAGCATTTT
TRBV5-6	TRBD1	TRBJ2-3	CASSLWGDRAFAEYTQYF	TGTGCCAGCAGCTTGTGGGGGGACAGGGCTTTCGCCGAGTACACGCAGTATTTT
TRBV6-5	-	TRBJ2-6	CASRSGANVLTF	TGTGCCAGCCGCTCTGGGGCCAACGTCCTGACTTTC
TRBV5-1	TRBD2	TRBJ2-1	CASSLFAGGSYNEQFF	TGCGCCAGCAGCTTGTTTGCGGGGGGATCATACAATGAGCAGTTCTTC